The T cell receptor (beta chain) under discussion was sequenced for a study of cytomegalovirus exposure and HLA in healthy donors. TCRdb's table, derived via immunoSEQ multiplex PCR, lists solely in-frame clones and lacks some. The table includes about 82,000 clones, around 95% detected once. CDR1 and CDR2 (germline): SNHLY, FYNNEI. V lost 3 bases and J lost 2, with 11 bases in between. The CDR3 totals 15 residues. Sequenced: PBMCs. This chain uses TRBV2 with TRBJ2-1; possible D gene TRBD2, 6 bases. The sequence was obtained from a woman between 18 and 30 years old in good health and CMV-seronegative. The CDR3 protein is CASSEERAPYNEQFF. The CDR3 nucleotides read TGTGCCAGCAGTGAGGAGCGGGCACCCTACAATGAGCAGTTCTTC.